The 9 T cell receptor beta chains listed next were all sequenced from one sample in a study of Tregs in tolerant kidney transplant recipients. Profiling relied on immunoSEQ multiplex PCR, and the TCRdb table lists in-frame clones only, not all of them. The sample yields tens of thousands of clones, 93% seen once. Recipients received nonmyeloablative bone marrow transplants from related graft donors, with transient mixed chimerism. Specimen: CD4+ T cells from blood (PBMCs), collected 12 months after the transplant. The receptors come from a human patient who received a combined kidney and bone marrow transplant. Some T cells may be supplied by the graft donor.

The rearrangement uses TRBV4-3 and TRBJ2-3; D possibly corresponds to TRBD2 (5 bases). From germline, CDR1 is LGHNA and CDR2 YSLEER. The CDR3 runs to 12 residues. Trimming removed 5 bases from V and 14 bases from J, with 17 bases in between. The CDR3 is CASSGSGNRVYF. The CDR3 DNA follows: TGCGCCAGCAGCGGTTCGGGGAATAGGGTGTATTTT.

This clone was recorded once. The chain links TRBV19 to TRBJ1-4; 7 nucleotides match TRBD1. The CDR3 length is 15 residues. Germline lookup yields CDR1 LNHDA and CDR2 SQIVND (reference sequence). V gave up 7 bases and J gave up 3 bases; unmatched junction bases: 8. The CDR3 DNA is TGTGCCAGTAATTTACGACAGGGACCTAATGAAAAACTGTTTTTT. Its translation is CASNLRQGPNEKLFF.

CDR3 region: CASSFGLAGKVFF. CDR3 in DNA: TGTGCCAGCAGCTTTGGACTAGCGGGAAAAGTGTTCTTC. The chain is built from TRBV7-2 and TRBJ2-1, with TRBD2 matching over 12 bases. Germline V gives CDR1 SGHTA, CDR2 FQGNSA. The V and J ends lost 3 bases and 15 bases, in that order; junction bases with no gene match: 6. This CDR3 spans 13 amino acids. Full variable domain (missing parts from reference TRBV7-2 and TRBJ2-1): GAGVSQSPSNKVTEKGKDVELRCDPISGHTALYWYRQSLGQGLEFLIYFQGNSAPDKSGLPSDRFSAERTGGSVSTLTIQRTQQEDSAVYLCASSFGLAGKVFFGPGTRLTVL.

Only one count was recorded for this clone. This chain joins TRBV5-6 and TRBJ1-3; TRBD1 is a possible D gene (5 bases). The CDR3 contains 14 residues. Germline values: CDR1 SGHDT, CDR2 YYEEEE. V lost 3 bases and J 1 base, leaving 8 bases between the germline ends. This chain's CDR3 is CASSSAGSGNTIYF. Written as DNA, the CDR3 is TGTGCCAGCAGCTCCGCAGGGTCTGGAAACACCATATATTTT. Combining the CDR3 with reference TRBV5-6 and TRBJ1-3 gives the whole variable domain DAGVTQSPTHLIKTRGQQVTLRCSPKSGHDTVSWYQQALGQGPQFIFQYYEEEERQRGNFPDRFSGHQFPNYSSELNVNALLLGDSALYLCASSSAGSGNTIYFGEGSWLTVV.

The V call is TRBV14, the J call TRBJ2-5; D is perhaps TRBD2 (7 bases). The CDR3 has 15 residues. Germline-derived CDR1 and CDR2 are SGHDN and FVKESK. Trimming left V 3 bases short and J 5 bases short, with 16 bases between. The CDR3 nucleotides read TGTGCCAGCAGCCAGCTACAGGGAGCGGGGGAGACCCAGTACTTC. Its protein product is CASSQLQGAGETQYF.

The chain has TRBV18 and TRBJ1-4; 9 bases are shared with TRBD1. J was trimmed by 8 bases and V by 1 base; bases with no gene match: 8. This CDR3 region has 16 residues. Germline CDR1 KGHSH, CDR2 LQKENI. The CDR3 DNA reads TGTGCCAGCTCACCACTACCGGGACAGGGCAGCGAAAAACTGTTTTTT. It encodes CASSPLPGQGSEKLFF. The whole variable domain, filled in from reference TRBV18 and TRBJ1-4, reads NAGVMQNPRHLVRRRGQEARLRCSPMKGHSHVYWYRQLPEEGLKFMVYLQKENIIDESGMPKERFSAEFPKEGPSILRIQQVVRGDSAAYFCASSPLPGQGSEKLFFGSGTQLSVL.

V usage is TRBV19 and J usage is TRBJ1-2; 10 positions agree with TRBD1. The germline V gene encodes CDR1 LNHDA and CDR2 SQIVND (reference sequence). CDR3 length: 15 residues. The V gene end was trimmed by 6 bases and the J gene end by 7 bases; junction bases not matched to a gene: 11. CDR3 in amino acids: CASSARGQGKGGYTF. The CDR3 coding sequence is TGTGCCAGTAGCGCGAGGGGACAGGGGAAGGGTGGCTACACCTTC.

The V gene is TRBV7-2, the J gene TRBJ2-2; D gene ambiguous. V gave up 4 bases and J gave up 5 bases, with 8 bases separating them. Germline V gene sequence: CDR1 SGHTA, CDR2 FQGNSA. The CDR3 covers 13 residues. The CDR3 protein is CASSSTRTGELFF. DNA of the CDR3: TGTGCCAGCAGCTCTACCCGGACCGGGGAGCTGTTTTTT.

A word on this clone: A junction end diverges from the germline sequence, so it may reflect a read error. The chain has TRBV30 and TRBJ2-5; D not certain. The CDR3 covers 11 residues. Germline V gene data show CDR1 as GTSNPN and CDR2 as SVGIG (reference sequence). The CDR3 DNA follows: TGTGCCTGGAGCCACCAAGAGGCCCAGTACTTC. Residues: CAWSHQEAQYF.